This T cell receptor beta chain came from a study of cytomegalovirus exposure and HLA in healthy donors. General observations from the study: Researchers reported from a later analysis that most CMV-associated TCR beta chains appeared HLA-restricted. Altogether, 150 to 200 TCR beta chains were recorded as cytomegalovirus-associated. HLA-A and HLA-B allele assignments for most subjects were reportedly predicted accurately using TCR beta sequences. Prior analysis indicated that the majority of TCR beta V segments exhibited productivity approximately 87% or approximately 30% of the time.

A remark on this clone: Its antigen is undetermined.

The PCR used 60 Vbeta and 13 Jbeta primers. Data came from immunoSEQ multiplex PCR; TCRdb stores just in-frame clones and leaves some out. Of 150,000 to 200,000 clones in the sample, roughly 80% were seen once. The junction had 14 bases not matched to a gene; V was cut back by 6 bases and J by 6 bases. Germline V gives CDR1 SNHLY, CDR2 FYNNEI. There are 15 residues in the CDR3. Sequencing input: PBMCs. This TCR derives from a man younger than 40 in good health and CMV-seropositive. The chain carries TRBV2 and TRBJ2-7, with 7 bases fitting TRBD1. The CDR3 region has the DNA TGTGCCAGCAGCTCTCTTGTCCAGGGGGTCTCCGAGCAGTACTTC. Amino acid sequence: CASSSLVQGVSEQYF.